These 23 T cell receptor beta chains came from one sample sequenced in a study of cytomegalovirus exposure and HLA in healthy donors. The PCR made use of 60 Vbeta and 13 Jbeta primers. Repertoires were generated with immunoSEQ multiplex PCR, while TCRdb's copy carries only in-frame clones and drops some. The table has roughly 120,000 clones, 70% to 75% seen once. The sequencing input was PBMCs. All receptors come from a woman aged 18-29 years in good health and CMV-seronegative.

The CDR3 DNA reads as TGTGCCATCGGCAAGCCAGGGGGCTCCTACAATGAGCAGTTCTTC. Protein product: CAIGKPGGSYNEQFF. This chain joins TRBV10-3 and TRBJ2-1; 7 nucleotides agree with TRBD1. The CDR3 runs 15 residues. Germline values: CDR1 ENHRY, CDR2 SYGVKD. J gave up 0 bases and V 8 bases, and 7 bases lay outside the gene matches.

V gene TRBV28 combines with J gene TRBJ1-6, with a tentative D call TRBD1 (5 bases). V gave up 2 bases and J gave up 7 bases, with 15 bases separating them. CDR3 length: 16 amino acids. Germline loops: CDR1 MDHEN, CDR2 SYDVKM. The CDR3 sequence: CASSLGLAGNNSPLHF. DNA for the CDR3: TGTGCCAGCAGTTTAGGTCTGGCAGGGAACAATTCACCCCTCCACTTT.

Turning to this clone: The limits of the CDR3 on the DNA are not certain, so only TCRdb's listed CDR3 is given. The chain couples TRBV2 to TRBJ1-2. The CDR3 has 14 residues if both end residues are counted. Germline lookup yields CDR1 SNHLY and CDR2 FYNNEI. CDR3 region: CASSDFGEGYGYTF.

The J gene is TRBJ1-4, the V gene TRBV25-1; 7 positions match TRBD1. Germline V CDR1 and CDR2: MGHDK, SYGVNS. Losses at the gene ends were 8 bases for V and 7 bases for J; bases not matched to a gene: 7. The CDR3 runs 13 residues. Here the CDR3 DNA reads TGTGCCAGCCGGGACAGCAATATTGAAAAACTGTTTTTT. Residues: CASRDSNIEKLFF.

The chain has TRBV5-6 and TRBJ1-5, with no clear D. The germline gives CDR1 SGHDT, CDR2 YYEEEE. V was pared by 4 bases and J by 5 bases, with 19 bases between. CDR3 length: 16 residues. In nucleotides, the CDR3 is TGTGCCAGCAGCACGAGACGCGGGATTGGTGATCAGCCCCAGCATTTT. Amino acid sequence: CASSTRRGIGDQPQHF.

The rearrangement joins TRBV5-1 to TRBJ1-1; D uncertain. This CDR3 spans 13 amino acids. Germline CDR1 is SGHRS and CDR2 is YFSETQ. Trimming stripped 4 bases from V and 4 bases from J, with 11 bases between. The CDR3 reads CASSPELVTEAFF. CDR3 nucleotide sequence: TGCGCCAGCAGCCCGGAGCTGGTCACTGAAGCTTTCTTT.

The CDR3 nucleotides read TGTGCCTGGAGGGGCCCCAGGGTGTTTTTT. Translation: CAWRGPRVFF. The chain couples TRBV30 to TRBJ2-2, with D tentatively TRBD1 (5 bases). Germline loops: CDR1 GTSNPN, CDR2 SVGIG (reference sequence). The CDR3 covers 10 residues. Trimming cost V 3 bases and J 15 bases, with 11 bases left between them. The variable domain in full, completed from reference TRBV30 and TRBJ2-2, reads SQTIHQWPATLVQPVGSPLSLECTVEGTSNPNLYWYRQAAGRGLQLLFYSVGIGQISSEVPQNLSASRPQDRQFILSSKKLLLSDSGFYLCAWRGPRVFFGEGSRLTVL.

This chain connects TRBV28 to TRBJ1-5; D is uncertain. The CDR3 extends over 14 amino acids. Trimming left V 6 bases short and J 4 bases short, with 13 bases between. CDR1 is MDHEN, CDR2 SYDVKM, per germline. CDR3: CASSSPAANQPQHF. The DNA for the CDR3 is TGTGCCAGCAGCTCCCCAGCAGCGAATCAGCCCCAGCATTTT.

The chain couples TRBV7-2 to TRBJ1-2; D call uncertain. The CDR3 is 13 residues long. Germline CDR1 and CDR2: SGHTA and FQGNSA. V lost 2 bases, J lost 2 bases, and 6 bases lay in between. DNA for the CDR3: TGTGCCAGCAGCTTACCGGGGAACTATGGCTACACCTTC. Translated, it gives CASSLPGNYGYTF.

V gene TRBV28 combines with J gene TRBJ1-4, with D maybe TRBD1 (5 bases). The CDR3 sequence is 15 residues long. Germline loops: CDR1 MDHEN, CDR2 SYDVKM. V was pared by 2 bases and J by 3 bases, with 10 bases between. DNA for the CDR3: TGTGCCAGCAGTTTAGGACATCCCGCTAATGAAAAACTGTTTTTT. It is translated as CASSLGHPANEKLFF.

The chain recombines TRBV27 with TRBJ2-7; 11 bases fit TRBD2. The V and J ends lost 6 bases and 2 bases, in that order; junction bases with no gene match: 9. The length of the CDR3 is 16 residues. Germline CDR1 is MNHEY and CDR2 is SMNVEV (reference sequence). CDR3 in amino acids: CASSPIVSGGAYEQYF. The CDR3 nucleotides read TGTGCCAGCAGCCCTATTGTTAGCGGGGGGGCCTACGAGCAGTACTTC.

CDR3 sequence: CASSYSTLSKSYGYTF. The CDR3, as DNA: TGTGCCAGCAGTTACAGCACCTTGTCAAAGTCCTATGGCTACACCTTC. This sequence joins TRBV6-5 and TRBJ1-2; no definite D call. Trimming removed 2 bases from V and 4 bases from J, with 17 bases in between. The CDR3 runs to 16 residues. Germline values: CDR1 MNHEY, CDR2 SVGAGI.

This chain uses TRBV30 with TRBJ2-3; 8 bases align to TRBD1. J lost 0 bases, V lost 6 bases, and 8 bases had no gene match. Germline V gene lookup returns CDR1 GTSNPN and CDR2 SVGIG (reference sequence). The CDR3 is 15 amino acids. CDR3 amino acids: CACSRTGRSTDTQYF. The DNA for the CDR3 is TGTGCCTGTTCCAGGACAGGGAGAAGCACAGATACGCAGTATTTT.

The chain joins TRBV6-1 to TRBJ2-3; 14 nucleotides align to TRBD2. Germline-derived CDR1 and CDR2 are MNHNS and SASEGT. V was clipped by 6 bases and J by 5 bases; unmatched bases: 4. The CDR3 has 15 amino acids. CDR3 DNA sequence: TGTGCCAGCAGCGGTGGGACTAGCGGGGGAGATACGCAGTATTTT. Protein sequence: CASSGGTSGGDTQYF.

The chain joins TRBV28 to TRBJ2-1, with D uncertain. The CDR3 is 13 residues long. Trimming removed 4 bases at V and 9 bases at J, with 13 bases between. Germline loops: CDR1 MDHEN, CDR2 SYDVKM. The DNA of the CDR3 is TGTGCCAGCAGTTCTCAGGCGCAGAGTGAGCAGTTCTTC. Protein product: CASSSQAQSEQFF.

The rearrangement uses TRBV6-1 and TRBJ1-5; 9 nucleotides agree with TRBD1. The germline V gene encodes CDR1 MNHNS and CDR2 SASEGT. The CDR3 runs to 16 residues. V shed 2 bases, J shed 7 bases, and the junction held 9 bases outside the gene matches. Written as DNA, the CDR3 is TGTGCCAGCAGTGAATTGATGGGAGGGACAGGGCAGCCCCAGCATTTT. This gives the protein CASSELMGGTGQPQHF.

This chain links TRBV7-9 with TRBJ1-1, with TRBD1 matching 8 bases. Germline CDR1 is SEHNR and CDR2 is FQNEAQ (reference sequence). The CDR3 sequence is 14 residues long. V shed 4 bases and J 0 bases; nucleotides not matched to a gene: 1. Here the CDR3 DNA reads TGTGCCAGCAGCTCGGACAGGGTGAACACTGAAGCTTTCTTT. This gives the protein CASSSDRVNTEAFF.

Here the CDR3 reads CASSENAGGSYNEQFF. CDR3 in DNA: TGCGCCAGCAGTGAGAATGCAGGGGGCTCCTACAATGAGCAGTTCTTC. The chain joins TRBV10-1 to TRBJ2-1; 7 nucleotides match TRBD1. The CDR3 covers 16 residues. CDR1 is WNHNN, CDR2 SYGVQD, per germline (reference sequence). Trimming cost V 2 bases and J 0 bases; bases outside gene matches: 4.

The chain has TRBV15 and TRBJ2-7; D may be TRBD1 (5 bases). Germline CDR1 LNHNV, CDR2 YYDKDF (reference sequence). V lost 0 bases and J 4 bases, leaving 13 bases between the germline ends. CDR3 length: 15 residues. CDR3 sequence: CATSRDRQGRYEQYF. The CDR3 region has the DNA TGTGCCACCAGCAGAGATCGGCAGGGCCGATACGAGCAGTACTTC.

V and J are TRBV5-8 and TRBJ1-2, with TRBD1 identical over 7 bases. Germline values: CDR1 SGHTS, CDR2 YDEGEE. The CDR3 loop spans 12 amino acids. The trim removed 5 bases at V and 4 bases at J, leaving 2 bases unmatched. The CDR3 loop reads CASRTGFYGYTF. In nucleotides, the CDR3 is TGTGCCAGCAGGACAGGGTTCTATGGCTACACCTTC.

This chain links TRBV4-1 with TRBJ1-4; 7 bases align to TRBD1. Germline lookup yields CDR1 MGHRA and CDR2 YSYEKL. Trimming at V came to 2 bases and at J to 12 bases, leaving 9 bases not matched to a gene. The length of the CDR3 is 14 residues. The CDR3 DNA is TGCGCCAGCAGCCAACGACAGGGCTCGGACGAACTGTTTTTT. Translation gives CASSQRQGSDELFF.

The V call is TRBV5-1, the J call TRBJ2-7, with 10 bases fitting TRBD2. Per the germline V gene, CDR1 is SGHRS and CDR2 is YFSETQ. The J segment lost 3 bases and the V segment lost 0 bases, leaving 6 bases of the junction unmatched. The CDR3 runs to 16 residues. The CDR3 DNA sequence: TGCGCCAGCAGCTTGGGTCTAGCGGGGGCCGACTACGAGCAGTACTTC. It specifies CASSLGLAGADYEQYF.

The chain employs TRBV7-2 and TRBJ1-1; the match to TRBD1 covers 8 bases. The germline CDR1 and CDR2 sequences are SGHTA and FQGNSA. The length of the CDR3 is 14 residues. The V and J ends lost 2 bases and 8 bases, in that order; junction bases with no gene match: 7. The CDR3: CASSLLGQGGEAFF. In nucleotides, the CDR3 is TGTGCCAGCAGCTTACTCGGACAGGGAGGGGAAGCTTTCTTT.